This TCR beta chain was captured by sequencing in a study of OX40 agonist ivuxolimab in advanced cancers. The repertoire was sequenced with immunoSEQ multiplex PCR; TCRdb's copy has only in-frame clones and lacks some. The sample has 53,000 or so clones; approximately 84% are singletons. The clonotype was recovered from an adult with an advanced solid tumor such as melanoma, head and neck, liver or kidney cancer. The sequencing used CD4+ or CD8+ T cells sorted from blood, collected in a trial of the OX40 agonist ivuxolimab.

The CDR3 region is CASSQGRGGVDNQPQHF. The DNA for the CDR3 is TGCGCCAGCAGCCAAGGGCGGGGGGGGGTCGACAATCAGCCCCAGCATTTT. The rearrangement uses TRBV4-1 and TRBJ1-5, with D possibly TRBD1 on 5 matching bases. Germline values: CDR1 MGHRA, CDR2 YSYEKL. The CDR3 totals 17 residues. With 1 base removed from V and 3 bases from J, the gap between germline ends came to 16 bases.